A single sample gave rise to the 10 T cell receptor beta chains below, sequenced in a study of blood T cell repertoires in COVID-19. Here immunoSEQ multiplex PCR was the method, and the copy in TCRdb shows in-frame clones only, minus some. The sample holds 140,000 to 150,000 clones, over 70% seen once. Material: peripheral blood. The receptors derive from a woman aged 55-69 years with acute or convalescent COVID-19.

The V and J genes are TRBV24-1 and TRBJ2-3; perhaps TRBD2 as D (6 bases). From germline, CDR1 is KGHDR and CDR2 SFDVKD. The CDR3 consists of 12 residues. V lost 10 bases to trimming and J lost 2 bases, with 9 bases between them. CDR3 in amino acids: CATRGHTDTQYF. The DNA of the CDR3 is TGTGCCACGCGGGGCCACACAGATACGCAGTATTTT.

J is TRBJ2-5 and V is TRBV7-9, with a possible D match to TRBD2 (6 bases). Germline lookup yields CDR1 SEHNR and CDR2 FQNEAQ (reference sequence). This CDR3 is built from 15 residues. V lost 0 bases to trimming and J lost 4 bases, with 12 bases between them. This CDR3 reads CASSLALDSGETQYF. The CDR3 nucleotides read TGTGCCAGCAGCTTAGCGCTTGATAGCGGAGAGACCCAGTACTTC.

This chain joins TRBV2 and TRBJ2-7, with D tentatively TRBD1 (7 bases). In germline, CDR1 is SNHLY, CDR2 FYNNEI. V was cut by 8 bases and J by 3 bases, with 14 bases left in between. The CDR3 contains 13 residues. In DNA, the CDR3 is TGTGCCAGCTCCAGGGGGGCGTTCTACGAGCAGTACTTC. Amino acids: CASSRGAFYEQYF.

This chain connects TRBV6-5 to TRBJ1-1; no clear D gene. The CDR3 is 11 amino acids. Germline CDR1 MNHEY, CDR2 SVGAGI. V dropped 7 bases and J dropped 7 bases, with 10 bases sitting between them. The CDR3 sequence is CASTHGVEAFF. The DNA for the CDR3 is TGTGCCAGCACCCACGGGGTTGAAGCTTTCTTT.

The V and J genes are TRBV19 and TRBJ2-3; D is unclear. V was cut by 5 bases and J by 0 bases, with 12 bases left in between. CDR1 is LNHDA and CDR2 is SQIVND in the germline V gene (reference sequence). CDR3 length: 15 amino acids. The CDR3 sequence is CASSSGSASTDTQYF. The CDR3 nucleotides are TGTGCCAGTAGTTCAGGTTCGGCAAGCACAGATACGCAGTATTTT.

The chain uses TRBV28 and TRBJ2-3, with D possibly being TRBD2 (6 bases). Germline lookup yields CDR1 MDHEN and CDR2 SYDVKM. The CDR3 spans 16 residues. V shed 2 bases and J shed 4 bases, with 16 bases lying between them. The CDR3 DNA reads as TGTGCCAGCAGTTTACAGCTAGCGTCTATCGCAGATACGCAGTATTTT. This encodes CASSLQLASIADTQYF.

J is TRBJ1-4 and V is TRBV28; the D gene is possibly TRBD1 (5 bases). The germline V gene encodes CDR1 MDHEN and CDR2 SYDVKM. V was cut by 5 bases and J by 7 bases, with 17 bases left in between. The CDR3 has 15 amino acids. The CDR3 loop reads CASSLEEGRAEKLFF. The CDR3 coding sequence is TGTGCCAGCAGTCTCGAGGAGGGCAGGGCTGAAAAACTGTTTTTT.

The chain couples TRBV7-8 to TRBJ2-6; 12 bases agree with TRBD1. CDR3 length: 18 residues. V was clipped by 4 bases and J by 3 bases; unmatched bases: 7. CDR1 and CDR2 from the germline V gene are SGHVS and FQNEAQ. CDR3 sequence: CASSSSGTGGSGANVLTF. CDR3 sequence (DNA): TGTGCCAGCAGCTCATCCGGGACAGGGGGCAGTGGGGCCAACGTCCTGACTTTC. Variable domain in full (rest from reference TRBV7-8 and TRBJ2-6): GAGVSQSPRYKVAKRGQDVALRCDPISGHVSLFWYQQALGQGPEFLTYFQNEAQLDKSGLPSDRFFAERPEGSVSTLKIQRTQQEDSAVYLCASSSSGTGGSGANVLTFGAGSRLTVL.

The chain links TRBV9 to TRBJ2-7; D may be TRBD2 (5 bases). The germline CDR1 and CDR2 sequences are SGDLS and YYNGEE. The ends were cut back, 4 bases at V and 6 bases at J, with 14 bases in the middle. CDR3 length equals 13 residues. CDR3 nucleotide sequence: TGTGCCAGCAGCCCCCTTCAAAGCGGCGAGCAGTACTTC. It specifies CASSPLQSGEQYF.

This chain uses TRBV6-1 with TRBJ2-7; 9 positions match TRBD1. Germline loops: CDR1 MNHNS, CDR2 SASEGT. The CDR3 runs 14 residues. The ends lost 2 bases at V and 3 bases at J; junction bases unmatched: 2. CDR3 in amino acids: CASSEMDRGYEQYF. CDR3 nucleotide sequence: TGTGCCAGCAGTGAAATGGACAGGGGCTACGAGCAGTACTTC.